The 19 T cell receptor beta chains given below trace back to one sample, sequenced in a study of shared clonotypes between healthy human individuals. TCRdb's copy holds only in-frame clones and misses some; the assay was immunoSEQ multiplex PCR. The sample includes more than 2,000,000 clones, over 90% of them seen just once. Sequenced: naive CD4+ T cells from PBMCs. Described subset: CD45RA+ positively selected. The receptors were gathered from a man between 18 and 35 years old in good health. Some clones in this sample may be carry-over from other donors' samples.

The chain carries TRBV4-1 and TRBJ2-7, with 9 bases fitting TRBD2. V gave up 0 bases and J gave up 3 bases; unmatched junction bases: 6. Looked up from germline, CDR1 is MGHRA and CDR2 is YSYEKL. The CDR3 spans 16 residues. The chain's CDR3 is CASSQDQASGVYEQYF. The CDR3 DNA sequence: TGCGCCAGCAGCCAAGATCAGGCTAGCGGGGTCTACGAGCAGTACTTC.

The CDR3 sequence: CASSSPWGYEQYF. The CDR3 region has the DNA TGTGCCAGCAGCTCCCCATGGGGCTACGAGCAGTACTTC. The V call is TRBV28, the J call TRBJ2-7; D uncertain. Germline lookup yields CDR1 MDHEN and CDR2 SYDVKM. CDR3 length: 13 amino acids. Trimming removed 6 bases from V and 3 bases from J, with 12 bases in between.

The genes are TRBV18 and TRBJ1-2; TRBD1 might be the D (5 bases). Trimming removed 2 bases at V and 4 bases at J, with 14 bases between. The CDR3 length is 15 residues. CDR1 is KGHSH, CDR2 LQKENI, per germline. CDR3 residues: CASSPEQGFAYGYTF. In DNA, the CDR3 is TGTGCCAGCTCACCAGAGCAGGGCTTTGCCTATGGCTACACCTTC.

This clone was seen once. This chain's CDR3 is CASNPATVNTEAFF. The CDR3 coding sequence is TGTGCCAGTAATCCAGCGACGGTGAACACTGAAGCTTTCTTT. The chain has TRBV19 and TRBJ1-1, with D unclear. The CDR3 length is 14 residues. V was clipped by 7 bases and J by 0 bases, with 12 bases between them. CDR1 is LNHDA, CDR2 SQIVND, per germline (reference sequence).

The genes are TRBV15 and TRBJ2-7; TRBD1 aligns across 9 bases. Per germline, CDR1 LNHNV and CDR2 YYDKDF (reference sequence). This CDR3 region has 16 residues. V lost 3 bases, J lost 2 bases, and 8 bases stayed unmatched. The CDR3 spells CATSRGGTGRPYEQYF. In nucleotides, the CDR3 is TGTGCCACCAGCAGGGGGGGGACAGGGAGACCCTACGAGCAGTACTTC.

The rearrangement links TRBV7-2 to TRBJ2-1; 12 bases agree with TRBD2. The CDR3 loop spans 15 amino acids. The V gene's germline CDR1 is SGHTA and CDR2 FQGNSA. V shed 7 bases and J 7 bases; nucleotides not matched to a gene: 8. CDR3 bases: TGTGCCAGCACCGCGACCGGGACTAGCGGGAATGAGCAGTTCTTC. Protein: CASTATGTSGNEQFF. Full variable domain (remainder filled in from reference TRBV7-2 and TRBJ2-1): GAGVSQSPSNKVTEKGKDVELRCDPISGHTALYWYRQSLGQGLEFLIYFQGNSAPDKSGLPSDRFSAERTGGSVSTLTIQRTQQEDSAVYLCASTATGTSGNEQFFGPGTRLTVL.

A few counts support this clone. The chain joins TRBV27 to TRBJ1-2; TRBD1 is a possible D gene (5 bases). Germline-derived CDR1 and CDR2 are MNHEY and SMNVEV (reference sequence). The V end lost 2 bases, the J end lost 8 bases, and 12 bases lay between the germline ends. The CDR3 covers 13 residues. The DNA of the CDR3 is TGTGCCAGCAGTTTACGGGACCGTGGGGGCTACACCTTC. This encodes CASSLRDRGGYTF.

This rearrangement joins TRBV7-6 to TRBJ1-1; no clear D. The CDR3 is made up of 15 amino acids. Germline lookup yields CDR1 SGHVS and CDR2 FNYEAQ. The V end was cut by 5 bases, the J end by 1 base, with 14 bases between. CDR3 in amino acids: CASSTDRVTNTEAFF. The CDR3 DNA follows: TGTGCCAGCAGCACAGACCGGGTCACGAACACTGAAGCTTTCTTT. Variable domain in full (rest from reference TRBV7-6 and TRBJ1-1): GAGVSQSPRYKVTKRGQDVALRCDPISGHVSLYWYRQALGQGPEFLTYFNYEAQQDKSGLPNDRFSAERPEGSISTLTIQRTEQRDSAMYRCASSTDRVTNTEAFFGQGTRLTVV.

The chain carries TRBV5-4 and TRBJ2-3; 10 nucleotides agree with TRBD2. Trimming took 6 bases from V and 3 from J; bases not matched to a gene: 4. The germline gives CDR1 SGHNT, CDR2 YYREEE (reference sequence). CDR3 size: 14 residues. In DNA, the CDR3 is TGTGCCAGCACTAGCGGGAGTAAGACAGATACGCAGTATTTT. Translating it yields CASTSGSKTDTQYF.

Regarding this clone: Other DNA sequences in this specimen translate into the identical CDR3. This chain joins TRBV27 and TRBJ2-2, with D unresolved. Germline loops: CDR1 MNHEY, CDR2 SMNVEV (reference sequence). Trimming shortened V by 2 bases and J by 2 bases, and 9 bases separated the two germline ends. CDR3 length equals 15 residues. The CDR3: CASSLVGANTGELFF. The DNA of the CDR3 is TGTGCCAGCAGTTTAGTCGGAGCCAACACCGGGGAGCTGTTTTTT.

The V gene is TRBV30, the J gene TRBJ2-3; no firm D call. Germline V gene data show CDR1 as GTSNPN and CDR2 as SVGIG (reference sequence). V was shortened by 2 bases and J by 3 bases, with 15 bases between the two germline ends. The CDR3 has 15 amino acids. CDR3 amino acids: CAWSPSAVRTDTQYF. CDR3 DNA sequence: TGTGCCTGGAGTCCGTCTGCGGTCCGGACAGATACGCAGTATTTT.

The V gene is TRBV27, the J gene TRBJ2-3, with D perhaps given as TRBD1 or TRBD2 (5 bases each). The CDR3 runs 14 residues. Germline V gene lookup returns CDR1 MNHEY and CDR2 SMNVEV (reference sequence). Trimming stripped 5 bases from V and 4 bases from J, with 13 bases between. CDR3 sequence (DNA): TGTGCCAGCAGTCCGTACAGAGGGGCAGATACGCAGTATTTT. Translating gives CASSPYRGADTQYF.

This rearrangement joins TRBV29-1 to TRBJ2-1; tentatively, D is TRBD1 (6 bases). Germline CDR1 reads SQVTM; CDR2 reads ANQGSEA. The CDR3 runs 16 residues. V dropped 0 bases and J dropped 1 base, with 13 bases sitting between them. The CDR3 sequence: CSVEEGRGPSYNEQFF. CDR3 in DNA: TGCAGCGTTGAAGAGGGCAGGGGCCCGTCCTACAATGAGCAGTTCTTC.

This clone showed up just a few times. The chain joins TRBV14 to TRBJ1-3; D unresolved. V lost 5 bases and J lost 2, with 13 bases in between. CDR1 is SGHDN and CDR2 is FVKESK in the germline V gene. This CDR3 comprises 15 residues. The CDR3, as DNA: TGTGCCAGCAGCGAATTCGCGAGGACTGGAAACACCATATATTTT. Translated, it gives CASSEFARTGNTIYF.

The CDR3 DNA sequence: TGTGCCACCAGCAGAGAGGGGGGCGGGGGGCTCCACGAGCAGTACTTC. Translation: CATSREGGGGLHEQYF. V usage is TRBV15 and J usage is TRBJ2-7; 8 nucleotides match TRBD2. V gave up 0 bases and J gave up 5 bases; unmatched junction bases: 9. The germline V gene encodes CDR1 LNHNV and CDR2 YYDKDF (reference sequence). There are 16 residues in the CDR3.

The V and J genes are TRBV18 and TRBJ1-1; 7 nucleotides line up with TRBD1. V dropped 4 bases and J dropped 6; count of bases not matched to a gene: 8. This CDR3 spans 14 amino acids. Germline V lookup: CDR1 KGHSH, CDR2 LQKENI. The CDR3: CASSQTPGGPEAFF. DNA of the CDR3: TGTGCCAGCTCACAAACCCCAGGGGGGCCTGAAGCTTTCTTT.

The gene calls are TRBV6-5 and TRBJ2-7, with D tentatively TRBD1 (5 bases). The CDR3 spans 13 residues. Germline V CDR1 and CDR2: MNHEY, SVGAGI. Trimming left V 5 bases short and J 0 bases short, with 8 bases between. CDR3 loop: CASSMTVSYEQYF. CDR3 in DNA: TGTGCCAGCAGTATGACAGTCTCCTACGAGCAGTACTTC.

This sequence joins TRBV5-1 and TRBJ2-1; D not resolved. Germline CDR1 and CDR2: SGHRS and YFSETQ. V was cut by 2 bases and J by 7 bases, with 13 bases left in between. The CDR3 is 14 amino acids. Here the CDR3 reads CASSFTEAVNEQFF. In DNA, the CDR3 is TGCGCCAGCAGCTTCACCGAGGCGGTAAATGAGCAGTTCTTC.

V usage is TRBV5-1 and J usage is TRBJ2-5, with D hard to call. The CDR3 covers 13 residues. Per germline, CDR1 SGHRS and CDR2 YFSETQ. Trimming took off 2 bases at V and 1 base at J, with 6 bases between the two ends. CDR3 nucleotides: TGCGCCAGCAGCTTACGGTTCCAAGAGACCCAGTACTTC. Protein sequence: CASSLRFQETQYF.